These T cell receptor beta chains were read from a single sample in a study of blood T cell repertoires in COVID-19. Measured with immunoSEQ multiplex PCR; TCRdb has only the in-frame clones, and not every one. The data show some 48,000 clones, roughly 84% seen once. The sample consisted of peripheral blood. The source is a woman aged 55-75 years with acute or convalescent COVID-19. The CDR3 runs from the conserved cysteine through the conserved F or W. Each record gives: J gene, V gene, D gene, clone size, CDR3 protein, CDR3 DNA. A D gene is named only where the DNA matches it firmly. Part of the rows lack a size; the others show once, few, many or a class for expanded clones.

j_call: TRBJ1-4
v_call: TRBV7-2
d_call: TRBD1
clone_size: -
cdr3_aa: CASSGQGNEKLFF
cdr3_nt: TGTGCCAGCAGCGGACAGGGGAATGAAAAACTGTTTTTT

j_call: TRBJ2-7
v_call: TRBV27
d_call: -
clone_size: -
cdr3_aa: CASSSSRGSSYEQYF
cdr3_nt: TGTGCCAGCAGTTCGTCCAGGGGAAGCTCCTACGAGCAGTACTTC

j_call: TRBJ2-3
v_call: TRBV9
d_call: -
clone_size: -
cdr3_aa: CASSHPRGATDTQYF
cdr3_nt: TGTGCCAGCAGCCACCCCCGGGGGGCCACAGATACGCAGTATTTT

j_call: TRBJ1-2
v_call: TRBV6-5
d_call: -
clone_size: -
cdr3_aa: CASSYSAGINYGYTF
cdr3_nt: TGTGCCAGCAGTTACTCGGCAGGGATTAACTATGGCTACACCTTC

j_call: TRBJ1-2
v_call: TRBV12-3/TRBV12-4
d_call: TRBD1
clone_size: few
cdr3_aa: CASSGQGAGYTF
cdr3_nt: TGTGCCAGCAGTGGACAGGGGGCTGGCTACACCTTC

j_call: TRBJ1-2
v_call: TRBV5-1
d_call: -
clone_size: -
cdr3_aa: CASSLDRANYGYTF
cdr3_nt: TGCGCCAGCAGCTTGGACAGGGCGAACTATGGCTACACCTTC

j_call: TRBJ2-1
v_call: TRBV6-5
d_call: -
clone_size: -
cdr3_aa: CASRIITSSYNEQFF
cdr3_nt: TGTGCCAGCAGAATAATAACGAGCTCCTACAATGAGCAGTTCTTC

j_call: TRBJ2-3
v_call: TRBV27
d_call: TRBD2
clone_size: -
cdr3_aa: CASRASGSSQYF
cdr3_nt: TGTGCCAGCAGGGCTAGCGGCTCCTCCCAGTATTTT

j_call: TRBJ2-3
v_call: TRBV4-1
d_call: TRBD2
clone_size: -
cdr3_aa: CASSQTGTSGGDTQYF
cdr3_nt: TGCGCCAGCAGCCAAACGGGGACTAGCGGAGGAGATACGCAGTATTTT

j_call: TRBJ2-2
v_call: TRBV15
d_call: -
clone_size: once
cdr3_aa: CATSRSGQSTGELFF
cdr3_nt: TGTGCCACCAGCAGATCGGGACAAAGCACCGGGGAGCTGTTTTTT

j_call: TRBJ1-4
v_call: TRBV5-1
d_call: TRBD1
clone_size: -
cdr3_aa: CASSFRGRDEKLFF
cdr3_nt: TGCGCCAGCAGCTTCAGGGGGCGCGATGAAAAACTGTTTTTT

j_call: TRBJ1-2
v_call: TRBV19
d_call: TRBD1
clone_size: -
cdr3_aa: CASSTTLTGGSGYTF
cdr3_nt: TGTGCCAGTAGCACCACATTGACAGGGGGCAGTGGCTACACCTTC

j_call: TRBJ2-2
v_call: TRBV11-2
d_call: TRBD2
clone_size: -
cdr3_aa: CASSFSGGFGTGELFF
cdr3_nt: TGTGCCAGCAGCTTCAGCGGGGGGTTCGGCACCGGGGAGCTGTTTTTT

j_call: TRBJ1-5
v_call: TRBV7-2
d_call: TRBD1
clone_size: -
cdr3_aa: CASSGQGLLASNQPQHF
cdr3_nt: TGTGCCAGCAGTGGACAGGGACTTTTGGCTAGCAATCAGCCCCAGCATTTT

j_call: TRBJ1-1
v_call: TRBV2
d_call: -
clone_size: -
cdr3_aa: CASSEYTTVNTEAFF
cdr3_nt: TGTGCCAGCAGTGAATATACGACAGTAAACACTGAAGCTTTCTTT

j_call: TRBJ2-2
v_call: TRBV12-5
d_call: TRBD2
clone_size: -
cdr3_aa: CASGLSRTSGGLNTGELFF
cdr3_nt: TGTGCTAGTGGTTTGTCTCGGACTAGCGGGGGCCTGAACACCGGGGAGCTGTTTTTT

j_call: TRBJ2-1
v_call: TRBV13
d_call: TRBD2
clone_size: few
cdr3_aa: CASSHSGLAAYNEQFF
cdr3_nt: TGTGCCAGCAGCCACTCGGGACTAGCGGCCTACAATGAGCAGTTCTTC

j_call: TRBJ2-2
v_call: TRBV19
d_call: TRBD2
clone_size: -
cdr3_aa: CASIGTSRTGELFF
cdr3_nt: TGTGCCAGTATAGGGACTAGCAGGACCGGGGAGCTGTTTTTT

j_call: TRBJ2-7
v_call: TRBV4-2
d_call: TRBD2
clone_size: -
cdr3_aa: CASSQEGGAYEQYF
cdr3_nt: TGTGCCAGCAGCCAAGAGGGGGGGGCCTACGAGCAGTACTTC

j_call: TRBJ2-7
v_call: TRBV6-5
d_call: TRBD1
clone_size: -
cdr3_aa: CASLGQGGPSYEQYF
cdr3_nt: TGTGCCAGCCTTGGACAGGGAGGACCCAGTTACGAGCAGTACTTC

j_call: TRBJ1-5
v_call: TRBV4-1
d_call: -
clone_size: -
cdr3_aa: CASSPGGPDQPQHF
cdr3_nt: TGCGCCAGCAGCCCCGGAGGACCAGATCAGCCCCAGCATTTT

j_call: TRBJ2-7
v_call: TRBV7-3
d_call: -
clone_size: once
cdr3_aa: CASSLGPQGIYEQYF
cdr3_nt: TGTGCCAGCAGCTTAGGTCCCCAGGGTATCTACGAGCAGTACTTC

j_call: TRBJ1-3
v_call: TRBV5-6
d_call: TRBD1
clone_size: -
cdr3_aa: CASRPAARGLETHHTIYF
cdr3_nt: TGTGCCAGCAGACCGGCTGCCAGGGGGCTGGAAACCCACCACACCATATATTTT

j_call: TRBJ2-7
v_call: TRBV7-3
d_call: -
clone_size: -
cdr3_aa: CASSSRAGWPYEQYF
cdr3_nt: TGTGCCAGCAGCTCCAGGGCGGGATGGCCCTACGAGCAGTACTTC

j_call: TRBJ2-7
v_call: TRBV5-5
d_call: TRBD1
clone_size: -
cdr3_aa: CASSSPGTGNLEQYF
cdr3_nt: TGTGCCAGCAGCTCACCCGGGACAGGGAACCTCGAGCAGTACTTC

j_call: TRBJ1-2
v_call: TRBV5-1
d_call: TRBD1
clone_size: few
cdr3_aa: CASSSTGTGDFGYTF
cdr3_nt: TGCGCCAGCAGCTCAACCGGGACAGGGGATTTCGGCTACACCTTC

j_call: TRBJ1-5
v_call: TRBV6-1
d_call: -
clone_size: -
cdr3_aa: CASSEAGMAGTLEPQHF
cdr3_nt: TGTGCCAGCAGTGAAGCGGGGATGGCAGGGACACTGGAGCCCCAGCATTTT

j_call: TRBJ2-5
v_call: TRBV24-1
d_call: TRBD2
clone_size: -
cdr3_aa: CATSESGGAETQYF
cdr3_nt: TGTGCCACCAGTGAGAGCGGGGGGGCAGAGACCCAGTACTTC

j_call: TRBJ1-1
v_call: TRBV11-2
d_call: -
clone_size: -
cdr3_aa: CASSLRTSMNTEAFF
cdr3_nt: TGTGCCAGCAGCCTAAGGACAAGTATGAACACTGAAGCTTTCTTT

j_call: TRBJ2-3
v_call: TRBV10-3
d_call: TRBD2
clone_size: -
cdr3_aa: CAISDGGGAADTQYF
cdr3_nt: TGTGCCATCAGTGATGGCGGGGGGGCCGCAGATACGCAGTATTTT

j_call: TRBJ1-1
v_call: TRBV5-4
d_call: -
clone_size: -
cdr3_aa: CASSLPGIMNTEAFF
cdr3_nt: TGTGCCAGCAGCTTGCCAGGGATAATGAACACTGAAGCTTTCTTT

j_call: TRBJ2-1
v_call: TRBV19
d_call: -
clone_size: -
cdr3_aa: CASSSTRADEQFF
cdr3_nt: TGTGCCAGTAGTTCGACGAGGGCCGATGAGCAGTTCTTC

j_call: TRBJ2-5
v_call: TRBV30
d_call: -
clone_size: -
cdr3_aa: CAWSRGVATETQYF
cdr3_nt: TGTGCCTGGAGTCGGGGAGTGGCCACCGAGACCCAGTACTTC

j_call: TRBJ2-3
v_call: TRBV6-4
d_call: -
clone_size: once
cdr3_aa: CASSDTADPSTDTQYF
cdr3_nt: TGTGCCAGCAGTGACACAGCGGACCCTAGCACAGATACGCAGTATTTT

j_call: TRBJ1-1
v_call: TRBV19
d_call: -
clone_size: -
cdr3_aa: CASSQVGGGTEAFF
cdr3_nt: TGTGCCAGTAGTCAAGTAGGGGGGGGTACTGAAGCTTTCTTT

j_call: TRBJ1-2
v_call: TRBV19
d_call: TRBD1
clone_size: -
cdr3_aa: CASKDRALNYGYTF
cdr3_nt: TGTGCCAGTAAAGACAGGGCGCTTAACTATGGCTACACCTTC

j_call: TRBJ2-1
v_call: TRBV4-2
d_call: -
clone_size: once
cdr3_aa: CASSRGSAYNEQFF
cdr3_nt: TGTGCCAGCAGCCGAGGGTCGGCCTACAATGAGCAGTTCTTC

j_call: TRBJ1-2
v_call: TRBV5-5
d_call: -
clone_size: -
cdr3_aa: CASRQEQGSYGYTF
cdr3_nt: TGTGCCAGCAGACAAGAACAGGGATCCTATGGCTACACCTTC

j_call: TRBJ2-5
v_call: TRBV7-9
d_call: TRBD2
clone_size: few
cdr3_aa: CASSFRPSGPQETQYF
cdr3_nt: TGTGCCAGCAGCTTTAGGCCTAGCGGGCCCCAAGAGACCCAGTACTTC

j_call: TRBJ2-7
v_call: TRBV11-3
d_call: TRBD2
clone_size: few
cdr3_aa: CASSPPSGTSGGDPLGEQYF
cdr3_nt: TGTGCCAGCAGCCCCCCCTCCGGGACTAGCGGGGGGGATCCCCTCGGCGAGCAGTACTTC

j_call: TRBJ2-6
v_call: TRBV6-1
d_call: TRBD1
clone_size: -
cdr3_aa: CASSGRDRESGANVLTF
cdr3_nt: TGTGCCAGCAGTGGGCGGGACAGGGAGTCTGGGGCCAACGTCCTGACTTTC

j_call: TRBJ2-7
v_call: TRBV5-5
d_call: TRBD1
clone_size: few
cdr3_aa: CASSLRGQGNNEQYF
cdr3_nt: TGTGCCAGCAGCTTGAGGGGACAGGGGAACAACGAGCAGTACTTC

j_call: TRBJ1-2
v_call: TRBV11-2
d_call: -
clone_size: -
cdr3_aa: CASSLEGIGSGYTF
cdr3_nt: TGTGCCAGCAGCTTAGAAGGTATAGGGAGCGGCTACACCTTC

j_call: TRBJ2-7
v_call: TRBV6-1
d_call: -
clone_size: -
cdr3_aa: CASSELGERGEQYF
cdr3_nt: TGTGCCAGCAGTGAACTAGGGGAAAGAGGCGAGCAGTACTTC

j_call: TRBJ2-1
v_call: TRBV10-3
d_call: TRBD2
clone_size: -
cdr3_aa: CAISEDGRGYNEQFF
cdr3_nt: TGTGCCATCAGTGAGGATGGGCGGGGGTACAATGAGCAGTTCTTC

j_call: TRBJ2-3
v_call: TRBV7-2
d_call: -
clone_size: once
cdr3_aa: CASSLYSGSTDTQYF
cdr3_nt: TGTGCCAGCAGCTTATACAGCGGCAGCACAGATACGCAGTATTTT

j_call: TRBJ2-7
v_call: TRBV15
d_call: -
clone_size: -
cdr3_aa: CATSERLGPYEQYF
cdr3_nt: TGTGCCACCAGCGAGCGACTAGGACCCTACGAGCAGTACTTC

j_call: TRBJ1-2
v_call: TRBV6-5
d_call: -
clone_size: -
cdr3_aa: CASSNPVYGYTF
cdr3_nt: TGTGCCAGCAGTAATCCTGTCTATGGCTACACCTTC

j_call: TRBJ2-3
v_call: TRBV5-6
d_call: -
clone_size: -
cdr3_aa: CASSSSPRDTQYF
cdr3_nt: TGTGCCAGCAGCTCAAGTCCCCGGGATACGCAGTATTTT

j_call: TRBJ1-2
v_call: TRBV6-5
d_call: TRBD1
clone_size: -
cdr3_aa: CASSYSGTGGYGYTF
cdr3_nt: TGTGCCAGCAGTTACTCTGGGACAGGGGGCTATGGCTACACCTTC